The 4 T cell receptor beta chains listed next were all sequenced from one sample in a study of post-analysis software for immune sequencing data. These TCRs' antigens remain unknown. Each TCR beta cDNA library carried unique molecular identifiers. Via MiXCR, TCRdb re-called the PCR reads, giving one row per CDR3 protein. The sample has 750,000 to 950,000 distinct CDR3 sequences; roughly 50% are singletons. Whole-study results and caveats: With TRBV5-6, TRBV5-1 and TRBV20-1 included, roughly five TRBV segments were more frequent in patients than in controls.

Material: blood. These receptors were obtained from a girl aged 10 to 17 with multiple sclerosis.

The genes are TRBV7-6 and TRBJ2-1, with 10 nucleotides matching TRBD2. CDR1 is SGHVS, CDR2 FNYEAQ, per germline. The length of the CDR3 is 12 residues. With 8 bases clipped from V and 6 bases from J, the junction kept 1 base outside the gene matches. In DNA, the CDR3 is TGTGCCAGCGGACTAGCGGTCAATGAGCAGTTCTTC. Translated, it gives CASGLAVNEQFF.

The rearrangement links TRBV10-3 to TRBJ1-2; 7 bases match TRBD1. Germline lookup yields CDR1 ENHRY and CDR2 SYGVKD. The V and J ends lost 5 bases and 5 bases, in that order; junction bases with no gene match: 8. The CDR3 length is 14 residues. The CDR3 loop reads CAISSTGTDYGYTF. The CDR3 DNA reads as TGTGCCATCAGTAGCACCGGGACAGATTATGGCTACACCTTC.

This clonotype was seen a few times. This chain uses TRBV20-1 with TRBJ2-7; TRBD2 is a possible D gene (6 bases). The CDR3 totals 13 residues. Germline-derived CDR1 and CDR2 are DFQATT and SNEGSKA (reference sequence). Trimming stripped 4 bases from V and 4 bases from J, with 14 bases between. In DNA form, the CDR3 reads TGCAGTGCTAAGGCCCTCGGGACTTACGAGCAGTACTTC. It codes for CSAKALGTYEQYF.

The chain employs TRBV7-2 and TRBJ2-3; D tentatively reads TRBD1 or TRBD2 (6 bases each). V was shortened by 2 bases and J by 1 base, with 10 bases between the two germline ends. This CDR3 is 15 amino acids long. Germline-derived CDR1 and CDR2 are SGHTA and FQGNSA. The CDR3: CASSLKRGGTDTQYF. CDR3 DNA sequence: TGTGCCAGCAGCTTAAAAAGGGGGGGCACAGATACGCAGTATTTT.